This T cell receptor beta chain derives from a study of blood T cell repertoires in COVID-19 (TCRdb year 2020). With regard to the full study: Samples from collaborators originated in the United States, Italy and Spain and spanned both the acute and convalescent phases of COVID-19. The prospective study material was composed of cDNA or gDNA derived from T cells, B-cell-depleted T cells, or PBMCs. The dataset comprised deeply sampled blood TCRbeta repertoires from subjects exposed to, actively infected with, or recovered from COVID-19. The repertoires were made available in a free public database intended to serve as a resource for research on the immune response to SARS-CoV-2. The samples were drawn from two sources: the first 160 participants of the ongoing ImmuneRACE study, and 1,254 subjects contributed by 6 global collaborators. A de-identified subject ID, COVID-19 status, age in years and sex were almost always included in the sample metadata. Where available, HLA class I and class II types were taken from metadata supplied by the sample provider and were not determined by assay-based typing. Summary of the overall study and its limitations: The quantity of clinical and demographic metadata differed by source and by participant and was supplied without curation.

Each collaborating institution followed its own protocols to collect whole blood in K2EDTA tubes. For TCRbeta analysis, collaborator samples were shipped as frozen whole blood, as isolated PBMCs, or as DNA extracted from either sample type. Its CDR3 holds 15 amino acids, cysteine through phenylalanine. Here the CDR3 DNA is all that survives: 45 bases in frame from base 1. The germline V gene (reference sequence) yields LNHNV for CDR1 and YYDKDF for CDR2. Trimming leaves V shorter by 2 bases and J shorter by 6 bases, with the junction holding 7 bases beyond the gene matches. Note on this clone: The clone's antigen remains unknown. No qualities accompany the bases; no much larger clone lies one base away.

TCRbeta CDR3 regions were amplified from genomic DNA using the immunoSEQ Assay, a bias-controlled multiplex PCR. The paper's data handling went like this. Within the assay, amplification of reference gene primers was used to estimate how many nucleated cells each sample contained. Sequence reads were collapsed and filtered to measure the absolute abundance of every unique TCRbeta CDR3 rearrangement. For each sample, productive Simpson clonality was calculated as the square root of Simpson's diversity index over productive rearrangements. Drawn from immuneACCESS, this table holds only the in-frame rearrangements with V and J called that TCRdb kept. Clones are partly lost; checked studies trace under half to an unresolved V gene and leave the rest unexplained. The V and J calls and clone size come from that table; D and trimming were worked out from the DNA. In this sample the table shows 200,000 to 300,000 clones, more than 80% of which occur a single time. Jointly, the top ten make up over 4.5% of the sample.

The chain uses TRBV15 and TRBJ2-1; 7 central bases correspond to TRBD1. The receptor comes from a human donor in a cohort sampled during active COVID-19. Material: peripheral blood. The DNA sequence is TGTGCCACCAGCAGATTGGGTTCAGGGGGCAATGAGCAGTTCTTC. Translated, this is CATSRLGSGGNEQFF.